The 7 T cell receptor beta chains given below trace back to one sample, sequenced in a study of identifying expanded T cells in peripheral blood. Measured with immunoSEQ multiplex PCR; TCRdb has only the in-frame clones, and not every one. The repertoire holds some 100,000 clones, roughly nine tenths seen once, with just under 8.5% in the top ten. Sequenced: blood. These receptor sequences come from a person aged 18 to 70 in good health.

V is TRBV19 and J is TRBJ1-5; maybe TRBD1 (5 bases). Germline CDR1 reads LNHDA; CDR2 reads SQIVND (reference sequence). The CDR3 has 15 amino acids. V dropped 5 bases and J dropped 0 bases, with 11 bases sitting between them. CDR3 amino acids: CASSGGRGSNQPQHF. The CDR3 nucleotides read TGTGCCAGTAGTGGGGGAAGGGGTAGCAATCAGCCCCAGCATTTT.

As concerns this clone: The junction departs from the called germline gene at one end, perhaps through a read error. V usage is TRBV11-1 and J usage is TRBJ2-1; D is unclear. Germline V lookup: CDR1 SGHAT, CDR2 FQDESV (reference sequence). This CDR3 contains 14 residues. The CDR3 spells CASSLEGSYNEQLF. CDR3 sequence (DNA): TGTGCCAGCAGCTTAGAGGGCTCCTACAATGAGCAGCTCTTC.

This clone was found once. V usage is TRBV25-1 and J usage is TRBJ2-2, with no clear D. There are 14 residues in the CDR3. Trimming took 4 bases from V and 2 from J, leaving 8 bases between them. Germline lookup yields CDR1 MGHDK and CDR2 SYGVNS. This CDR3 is CASSAGLNTGELFF. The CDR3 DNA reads TGTGCCAGCAGTGCGGGCCTTAACACCGGGGAGCTGTTTTTT.

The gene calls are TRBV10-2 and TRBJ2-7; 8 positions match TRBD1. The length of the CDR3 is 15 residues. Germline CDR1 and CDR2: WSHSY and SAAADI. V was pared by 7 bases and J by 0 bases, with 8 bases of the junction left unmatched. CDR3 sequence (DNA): TGCGCCAGCATGGACAGGGCCGAAAGCTCCTACGAGCAGTACTTC. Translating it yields CASMDRAESSYEQYF.

CDR3 in DNA: TGCGCCAGCAGCTTGGTGGTCAGGGCCAACACTGAAGCTTTCTTT. Its protein is CASSLVVRANTEAFF. The chain couples TRBV5-1 to TRBJ1-1, with D maybe TRBD1 (5 bases). V was clipped by 0 bases and J by 2 bases, with 11 bases between them. The CDR3 contains 15 residues. Germline CDR1 is SGHRS and CDR2 is YFSETQ.

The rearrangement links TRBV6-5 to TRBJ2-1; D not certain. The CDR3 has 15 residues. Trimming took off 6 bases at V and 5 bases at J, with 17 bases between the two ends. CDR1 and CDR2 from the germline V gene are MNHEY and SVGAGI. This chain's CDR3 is CASRDTFWDDNEQFF. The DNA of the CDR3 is TGTGCCAGCAGAGATACATTCTGGGATGACAATGAGCAGTTCTTC.

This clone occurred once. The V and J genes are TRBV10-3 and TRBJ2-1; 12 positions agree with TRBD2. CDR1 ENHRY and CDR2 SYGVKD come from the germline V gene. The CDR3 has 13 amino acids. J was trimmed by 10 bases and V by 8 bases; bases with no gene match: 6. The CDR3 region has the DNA TGTGCCATCTCTAGCGGGGGGGATCGAGAGCAGTTCTTC. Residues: CAISSGGDREQFF.